This TCR beta chain was sequenced in a study of blood T cell repertoires in COVID-19. Whole-study context: Samples taken during acute and convalescent COVID-19 were collected in the United States, Italy and Spain.

In Seattle, patients joined the study during active infection and were tracked longitudinally. This CDR3 has 13 amino acids. Germline V gene sequence: CDR1 SEHNR, CDR2 FQNEAQ (reference sequence). The trim removed 5 bases at V and 5 bases at J, leaving 1 base unmatched. Authors' processing steps: Scientists estimated how many nucleated cells there were by amplifying reference gene primers. TCRdb keeps only in-frame clones here, not all; method: immunoSEQ multiplex PCR. V and J calls plus clone size are reproduced from that table; the DNA served to infer D and trimming. The repertoire holds hundreds of thousands of clones, with roughly nine tenths as singletons.

The gene calls are TRBV7-9 and TRBJ2-1; TRBD2 aligns across 9 bases. This receptor was identified in a woman aged 30 to 39 with COVID-19, enrolled during active disease. Sequencing used peripheral blood. The CDR3 region has the DNA TGTGCCAGCAGCCGGACTAGCGACAATGAGCAGTTCTTC. It is translated as CASSRTSDNEQFF.